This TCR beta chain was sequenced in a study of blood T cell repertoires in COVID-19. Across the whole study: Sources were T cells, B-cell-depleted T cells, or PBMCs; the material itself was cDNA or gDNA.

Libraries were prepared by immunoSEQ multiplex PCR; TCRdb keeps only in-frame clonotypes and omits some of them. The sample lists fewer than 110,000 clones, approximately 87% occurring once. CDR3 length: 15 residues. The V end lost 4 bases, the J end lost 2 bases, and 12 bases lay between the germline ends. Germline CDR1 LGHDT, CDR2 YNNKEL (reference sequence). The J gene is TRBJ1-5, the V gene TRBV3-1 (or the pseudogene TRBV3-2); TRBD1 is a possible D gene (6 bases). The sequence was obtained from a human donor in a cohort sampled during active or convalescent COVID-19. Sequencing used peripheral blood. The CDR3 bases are TGTGCCAGCAGCCCCCGCAGGGGCGGCAATCAGCCCCAGCATTTT. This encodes CASSPRRGGNQPQHF.